Listed here is a single T cell receptor (beta chain). These data belong to a study of blood T cell repertoires in COVID-19. Whole-study context: Donors in the United States, Italy and Spain gave samples during acute or convalescent COVID-19.

The assay was immunoSEQ multiplex PCR, and TCRdb's table has in-frame clones only and misses some. The table includes fewer than 130,000 clones, 69% detected once. Between the trimmed V and J ends, which lost 0 bases and 5 bases, there was a span of 10 bases. CDR1 MNHEY and CDR2 SVGAGI come from the germline V gene. The CDR3 has 14 amino acids. This chain joins TRBV6-5 and TRBJ2-5; the D gene is possibly TRBD1 (6 bases). Sequencing was done on a sample of peripheral blood. This TCR was recovered from a man older than 75 with acute or convalescent COVID-19. CDR3 loop: CASSYSQGWETQYF. CDR3 DNA sequence: TGTGCCAGCAGTTACTCCCAGGGGTGGGAGACCCAGTACTTC.